One sample yielded the 8 T cell receptor beta chains listed below, sequenced in a study of regulatory T cells in long-lasting Graves disease. Stated time point: newly diagnosed GD, antithyroid drugs for less than 3 months. Extracted RNA from PBMCs served as the source of the TCR library. The TCR beta library used iRepertoire HTBI primers with Arm-PCR amplification of CDR3. Using its own MiXCR run on the multiplex PCR reads, TCRdb lists one record per CDR3 protein. This sample yields around 450,000 distinct CDR3 sequences, of which more than 13% are seen a single time; 16% belongs to the top ten. In addition, the sample was reused for a study of T cells in Graves' hyperthyroidism and ophthalmopathy.

This material consisted of peripheral blood mononuclear cells (PBMCs), taken at new diagnosis, from a patient treated with antithyroid drugs. These receptors were collected from a woman aged 30 to 39 with Graves disease.

This clonotype was recorded at least ten times. V usage is TRBV12-3 or TRBV12-4 and J usage is TRBJ2-1, with 8 bases identical to TRBD1. This CDR3 comprises 15 residues. J was trimmed by 1 base and V by 7 bases; bases with no gene match: 6. The DNA of the CDR3 is TGTGCCAGCATTTTGACAGGGGTTTCCTACAATGAGCAGTTCTTC. It translates to CASILTGVSYNEQFF.

This clonotype was counted a few times. The CDR3 reads CASSLEGTGSSTGELFF. CDR3 sequence (DNA): TGTGCCAGCAGCTTAGAAGGGACAGGGTCGAGCACCGGGGAGCTGTTTTTT. This sequence joins TRBV11-3 and TRBJ2-2; 9 bases align to TRBD1. CDR3 length: 17 residues. After removal of 0 bases from V and 4 bases from J, the junction contained 6 bases not matched to a gene. Germline V gives CDR1 SGHNT, CDR2 YENEEA.

This clonotype was seen ten or more times. The chain links TRBV12-3 or TRBV12-4 to TRBJ2-1; 15 positions agree with TRBD2. This CDR3 contains 17 residues. After removal of 1 base from V and 4 bases from J, the junction contained 2 bases not matched to a gene. DNA for the CDR3: TGTGCCAGCAGTTTAGATGGACTAGCGGGAGGGTACAATGAGCAGTTCTTC. It translates to CASSLDGLAGGYNEQFF.

Worth noting for this clonotype: The junction departs from germline at one end; a sequencing error may be responsible. The chain joins TRBV20-1 to TRBJ1-1, with D hard to call. The germline V gene has CDR1 DFQATT and CDR2 SNEGSKA (reference sequence). This CDR3 is built from 8 residues. The CDR3 spells CSAKRSGF. CDR3 in DNA: TGCAGTGCTAAGAGGAGCGGTTTT.

The J gene is TRBJ1-2, the V gene TRBV19, with D tentatively TRBD1 (6 bases). Trimming cost V 5 bases and J 0 bases, with 13 bases left between them. This CDR3 region has 15 residues. Germline-derived CDR1 and CDR2 are LNHDA and SQIVND (reference sequence). The CDR3 DNA sequence: TGTGCCAGTAGTTTAGGACAGCCTGCTAACTATGGCTACACCTTC. Translated, it gives CASSLGQPANYGYTF.

This clonotype was picked up many times. The J gene is TRBJ2-4, the V gene TRBV29-1, with D hard to call. The CDR3 is 13 residues long. The V end was cut by 2 bases, the J end by 8 bases, with 13 bases between. Germline loops: CDR1 SQVTM, CDR2 ANQGSEA. The CDR3 protein is CSVESPSGDIQYF. DNA of the CDR3: TGCAGCGTTGAATCCCCTTCTGGGGACATTCAGTACTTC.

Turning to this clonotype: A far larger clone is just one base off, so this is likely a read error. This chain joins TRBV4-1 and TRBJ2-3; TRBD1 matches 7 bases. The DNA end is a closer match to TRBJ2-5, so the J assignment may be wrong. CDR1 is MGHRA, CDR2 YSYEKL, per germline. CDR3 length: 16 residues. CDR3 bases: TGCGCCAGCAACCAAGAGGAAACAGGGGATCGGGGGACCCAGTACTTC. Its translation is CASNQEETGDRGTQYF.

The table lists this clonotype with many counts. The V gene is TRBV6-1, the J gene TRBJ2-4; 8 positions match TRBD1. J gave up 6 bases and V 5 bases, and 3 bases lay outside the gene matches. This CDR3 contains 13 residues. The V gene's germline CDR1 is MNHNS and CDR2 SASEGT. The CDR3: CASSRQGLNIQYF. CDR3 in DNA: TGTGCCAGCAGTCGACAGGGGTTAAACATTCAGTACTTC.